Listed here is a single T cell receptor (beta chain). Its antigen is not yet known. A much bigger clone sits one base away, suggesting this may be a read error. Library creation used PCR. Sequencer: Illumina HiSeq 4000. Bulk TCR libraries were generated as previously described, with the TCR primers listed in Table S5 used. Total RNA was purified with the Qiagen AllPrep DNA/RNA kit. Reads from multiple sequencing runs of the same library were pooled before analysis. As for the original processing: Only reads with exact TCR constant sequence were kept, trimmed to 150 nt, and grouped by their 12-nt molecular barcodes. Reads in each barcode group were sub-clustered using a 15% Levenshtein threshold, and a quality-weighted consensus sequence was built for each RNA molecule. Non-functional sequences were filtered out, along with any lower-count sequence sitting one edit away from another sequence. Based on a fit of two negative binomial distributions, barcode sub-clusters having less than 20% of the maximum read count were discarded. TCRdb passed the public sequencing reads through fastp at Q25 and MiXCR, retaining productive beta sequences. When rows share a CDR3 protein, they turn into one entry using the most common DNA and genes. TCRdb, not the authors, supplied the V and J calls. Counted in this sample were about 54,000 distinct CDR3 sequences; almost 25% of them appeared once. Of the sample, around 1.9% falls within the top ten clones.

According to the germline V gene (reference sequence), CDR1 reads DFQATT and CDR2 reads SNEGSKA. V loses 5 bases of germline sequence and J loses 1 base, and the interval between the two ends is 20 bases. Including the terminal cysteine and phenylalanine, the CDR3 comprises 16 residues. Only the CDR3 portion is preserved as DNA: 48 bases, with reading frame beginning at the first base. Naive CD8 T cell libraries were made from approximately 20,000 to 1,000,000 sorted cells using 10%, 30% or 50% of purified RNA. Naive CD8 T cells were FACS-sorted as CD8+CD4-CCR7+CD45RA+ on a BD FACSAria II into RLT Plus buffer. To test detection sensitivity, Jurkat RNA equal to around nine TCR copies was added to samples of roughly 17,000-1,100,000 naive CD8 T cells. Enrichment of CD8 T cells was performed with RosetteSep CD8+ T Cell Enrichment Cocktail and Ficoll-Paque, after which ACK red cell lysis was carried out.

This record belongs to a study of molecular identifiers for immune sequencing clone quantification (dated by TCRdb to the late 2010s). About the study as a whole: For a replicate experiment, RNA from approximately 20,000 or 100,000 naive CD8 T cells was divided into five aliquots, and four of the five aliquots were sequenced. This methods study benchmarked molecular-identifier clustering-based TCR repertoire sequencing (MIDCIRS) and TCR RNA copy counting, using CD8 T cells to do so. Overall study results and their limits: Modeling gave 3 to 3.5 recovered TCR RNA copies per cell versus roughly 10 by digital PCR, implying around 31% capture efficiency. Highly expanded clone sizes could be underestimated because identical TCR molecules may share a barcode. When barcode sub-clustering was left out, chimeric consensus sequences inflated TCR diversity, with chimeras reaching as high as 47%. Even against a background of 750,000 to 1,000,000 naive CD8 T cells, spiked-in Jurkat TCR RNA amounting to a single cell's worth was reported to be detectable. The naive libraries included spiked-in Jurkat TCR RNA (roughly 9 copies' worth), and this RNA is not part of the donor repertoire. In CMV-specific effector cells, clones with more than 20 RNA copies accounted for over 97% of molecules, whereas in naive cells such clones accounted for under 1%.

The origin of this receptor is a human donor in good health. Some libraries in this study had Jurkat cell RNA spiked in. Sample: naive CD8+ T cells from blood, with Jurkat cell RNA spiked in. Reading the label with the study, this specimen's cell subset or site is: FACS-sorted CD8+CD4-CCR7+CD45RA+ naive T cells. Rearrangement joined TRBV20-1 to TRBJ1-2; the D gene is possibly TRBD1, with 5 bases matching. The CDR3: CSAESGRPAGNYGYTF. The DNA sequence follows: TGCAGTGCTGAATCGGGACGTCCGGCCGGTAACTATGGCTACACCTTC.